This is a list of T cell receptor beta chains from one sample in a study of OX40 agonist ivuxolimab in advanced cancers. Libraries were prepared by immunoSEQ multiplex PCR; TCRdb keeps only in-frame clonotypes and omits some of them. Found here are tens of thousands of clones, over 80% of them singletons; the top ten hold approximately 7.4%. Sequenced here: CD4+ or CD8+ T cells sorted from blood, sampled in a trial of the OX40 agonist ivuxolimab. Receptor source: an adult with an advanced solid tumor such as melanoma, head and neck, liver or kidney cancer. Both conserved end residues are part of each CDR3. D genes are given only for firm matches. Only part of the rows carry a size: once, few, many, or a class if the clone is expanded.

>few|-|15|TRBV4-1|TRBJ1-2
CASSQDTQTSYGYTF
TGCGCCAGCAGCCAAGATACCCAGACTTCCTATGGCTACACCTTC
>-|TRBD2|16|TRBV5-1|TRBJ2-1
CASSLVLAGGYNEQFF
TGCGCCAGCAGCTTGGTCCTAGCGGGAGGGTACAATGAGCAGTTCTTC
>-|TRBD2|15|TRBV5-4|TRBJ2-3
CASRGAGGSTDTQYF
TGTGCCAGCCGAGGTGCGGGGGGTAGCACAGATACGCAGTATTTT
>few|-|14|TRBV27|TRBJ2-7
CASSQDRNSYEQYF
TGTGCCAGCAGTCAGGACAGAAACTCCTACGAGCAGTACTTC
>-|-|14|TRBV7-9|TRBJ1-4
CASSFGTMDEKLFF
TGTGCCAGCAGCTTTGGGACGATGGATGAAAAACTGTTTTTT
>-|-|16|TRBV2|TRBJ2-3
CASSAPTSRYTDTQYF
TGTGCCAGCAGTGCCCCGACTAGTCGGTACACAGATACGCAGTATTTT
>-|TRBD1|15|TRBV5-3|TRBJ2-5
CARSLGQGIKETQYF
TGTGCCAGAAGCTTGGGACAGGGGATTAAAGAGACCCAGTACTTC
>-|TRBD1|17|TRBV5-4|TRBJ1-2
CASSLGPTGLGGYGYTF
TGTGCCAGCAGCTTGGGTCCGACAGGGTTAGGAGGCTATGGCTACACCTTC
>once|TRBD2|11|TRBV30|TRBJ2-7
CASGLPYEQYF
TGTGCCTCGGGACTACCCTACGAGCAGTACTTC
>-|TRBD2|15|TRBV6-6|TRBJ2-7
CASSYKREGSYEQYF
TGTGCCAGCAGTTACAAGCGGGAGGGGTCCTACGAGCAGTACTTC
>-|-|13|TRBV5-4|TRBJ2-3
CASSLAGGDTQYF
TGTGCCAGCAGCTTGGCCGGTGGAGATACGCAGTATTTT
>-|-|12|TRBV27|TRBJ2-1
CASIGFGNEQFF
TGTGCCAGCATTGGGTTCGGTAATGAGCAGTTCTTC
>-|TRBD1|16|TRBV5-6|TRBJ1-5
CASSLFDREADQPQHF
TGTGCCAGCAGCTTGTTCGACAGGGAAGCGGATCAGCCCCAGCATTTT
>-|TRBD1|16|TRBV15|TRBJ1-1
CATSGRDRNLNTEAFF
TGTGCCACCAGCGGCCGGGACAGGAATTTAAACACTGAAGCTTTCTTT
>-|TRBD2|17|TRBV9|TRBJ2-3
CASSDRPASGSSDTQYF
TGTGCCAGCAGCGATCGTCCGGCTAGCGGGAGCTCAGATACGCAGTATTTT
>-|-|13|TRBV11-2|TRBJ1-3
CASSLQGGNTIYF
TGTGCCAGCAGCTTACAGGGAGGAAACACCATATATTTT
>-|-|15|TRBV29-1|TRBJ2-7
CSVEFAGRSSYEQYF
TGCAGCGTTGAATTTGCAGGCCGAAGCTCCTACGAGCAGTACTTC
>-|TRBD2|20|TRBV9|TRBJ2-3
CASSVATGGAGGSRADTQYF
TGTGCCAGCAGCGTAGCTACGGGTGGAGCGGGGGGATCGAGGGCAGATACGCAGTATTTT
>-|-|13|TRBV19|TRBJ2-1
CASSIDPTLGQFF
TGTGCCAGTAGTATAGATCCGACACTGGGGCAGTTCTTC
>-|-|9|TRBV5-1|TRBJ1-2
CASRRGYTF
TGCGCCAGCCGGCGGGGCTACACCTTC
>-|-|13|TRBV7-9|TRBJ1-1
CASSWGQGTEAFF
TGTGCCAGCAGCTGGGGTCAGGGCACTGAAGCTTTCTTT
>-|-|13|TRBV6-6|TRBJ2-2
CASSPDAAGELFF
TGTGCCAGCAGTCCCGACGCCGCCGGGGAGCTGTTTTTT
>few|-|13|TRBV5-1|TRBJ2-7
CASSLASPYEQYF
TGCGCCAGCAGCTTGGCCAGCCCCTACGAGCAGTACTTC
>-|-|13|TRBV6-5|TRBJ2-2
CASSYFAPGELFF
TGTGCCAGCAGTTATTTCGCCCCCGGGGAGCTGTTTTTT
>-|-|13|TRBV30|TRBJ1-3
CAWNRGERNTIYF
TGTGCCTGGAACCGGGGGGAAAGAAACACCATATATTTT
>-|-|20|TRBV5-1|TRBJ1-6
CASSLLGTSAQGQYNSPLHF
TGCGCCAGCAGCTTGCTCGGGACCTCCGCCCAGGGGCAGTATAATTCACCCCTCCACTTT
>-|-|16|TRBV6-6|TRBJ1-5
CASSTPRVGAIQPQHF
TGTGCCAGCAGTACCCCTCGTGTGGGGGCCATTCAGCCCCAGCATTTT
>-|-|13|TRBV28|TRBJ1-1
CASSLRDATEAFF
TGTGCCAGCAGTTTGAGGGATGCCACTGAAGCTTTCTTT
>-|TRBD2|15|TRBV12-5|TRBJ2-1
CASGLAGGRDNEQFF
TGTGCTAGTGGTTTGGCGGGAGGGCGAGACAATGAGCAGTTCTTC
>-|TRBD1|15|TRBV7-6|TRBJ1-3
CASSSRDSPGNTIYF
TGTGCCAGCAGCTCCAGGGACAGTCCTGGAAACACCATATATTTT
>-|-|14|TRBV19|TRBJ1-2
CASSIPEGLIGYTF
TGTGCCAGTAGTATTCCGGAAGGATTGATTGGCTACACCTTC
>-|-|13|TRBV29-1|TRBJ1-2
CSTSDSIDYGYTF
-
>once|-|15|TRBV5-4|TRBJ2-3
CASSLTGRGTDTQYF
TGTGCCAGCAGCCTCACCGGAAGGGGTACAGATACGCAGTATTTT
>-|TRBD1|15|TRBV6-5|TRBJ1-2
CASSYSDRVGYGYTF
TGTGCCAGCAGTTACTCGGACAGGGTGGGCTATGGCTACACCTTC
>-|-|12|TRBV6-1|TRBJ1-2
CASSERGNGYTF
TGTGCCAGCAGTGAAAGAGGGAATGGCTACACCTTC
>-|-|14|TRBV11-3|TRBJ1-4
CASSHLGGSEKLFF
TGTGCCAGCAGCCATCTGGGGGGAAGTGAAAAACTGTTTTTT